A selection of T cell receptor beta chains follows, all from one sample in a study of OX40 agonist ivuxolimab in advanced cancers. Sequencing was performed with immunoSEQ multiplex PCR; in TCRdb, only in-frame clones are kept and a portion is missing. The table has around 95,000 clones, 90% seen once. The input for sequencing was CD4+ or CD8+ T cells sorted from blood, taken in a trial of the OX40 agonist ivuxolimab. These receptors all come from an adult with an advanced solid tumor such as melanoma, head and neck, liver or kidney cancer. CDR3s include the opening cysteine and the closing phenylalanine or tryptophan. The D gene is left open where the match is weak. A row's size may be missing; if present it is once, few, many or a size class.

CDR3 DNA	CDR3 protein	V gene	J gene	D gene	clone size
TGTGCCAGTGGTATACTTTTGGGAGAGACCCAGTACTTC	CASGILLGETQYF	TRBV19	TRBJ2-5	NA	once
TGTGCCAGCAGCTCTCTCTACGAGCAGTACTTC	CASSSLYEQYF	TRBV6-6	TRBJ2-7	NA	NA
TGTGCCAGCAGCCCGAGACAGGCTAGCACAGATACGCAGTATTTT	CASSPRQASTDTQYF	TRBV7-8	TRBJ2-3	NA	NA
TGTGCCAGCAGCGTGTCAGGGTCCGAGGGAGGAAACACCATATATTTT	CASSVSGSEGGNTIYF	TRBV9	TRBJ1-3	NA	NA
TGCGCCAGCAGCCAAGATGGGCGGGGGACAGGGCGCATCTACGAGCAGTACTTC	CASSQDGRGTGRIYEQYF	TRBV4-1	TRBJ2-7	TRBD1	NA
TGTGCCTGGCCTCGGGTCTACGAGCAGTACTTC	CAWPRVYEQYF	TRBV30	TRBJ2-7	NA	NA
TGTGCCAGCAGACGGCAGGGCGACTATGGCTACACCTTC	CASRRQGDYGYTF	TRBV6-5	TRBJ1-2	NA	NA
TGCAGCGTAGGGGACAGAGGAAATGAAAAACTGTTTTTT	CSVGDRGNEKLFF	TRBV29-1	TRBJ1-4	TRBD1	NA
TGTGCCAGCAGCCGTACGTGGAAAGATACGCAGTATTTT	CASSRTWKDTQYF	TRBV9	TRBJ2-3	NA	NA
TGTGCCGTCCGGGACAGGGGGCGTTTCGGCAATCAGCCCCAGCATTTT	CAVRDRGRFGNQPQHF	TRBV2	TRBJ1-5	TRBD1	NA
TGTGCCAGCAGCCCGACAGGGGGCTCCTACGAGCAGTACTTC	CASSPTGGSYEQYF	TRBV5-4	TRBJ2-7	TRBD1	NA
TGTGCCAGCAGCCCCACCCCCGGGACAGGCACAGTTTCGGCGGAGACCCAGTACTTC	CASSPTPGTGTVSAETQYF	TRBV7-3	TRBJ2-5	TRBD1	NA
NA	CASSGWGTGAHF	TRBV6-1	TRBJ2-7	NA	NA
TGTGCCAGCAGCGTAGAGGGCCGTGACTATGGCTACACCTTC	CASSVEGRDYGYTF	TRBV9	TRBJ1-2	NA	NA
TGCGCCAGCAGCTTGGAGTCTAGCGGGGGTAATGAGCAGTTCTTC	CASSLESSGGNEQFF	TRBV5-1	TRBJ2-1	TRBD2	NA
TGTGCCAGCAGTGGACCGGGACAGGGCTACACAGATACGCAGTATTTT	CASSGPGQGYTDTQYF	TRBV6-1	TRBJ2-3	TRBD1	NA
TGCGCCAGCAGCTTGGATGGCGGGGCCAGCACAGATACGCAGTATTTT	CASSLDGGASTDTQYF	TRBV5-1	TRBJ2-3	NA	NA
TGTGCCAGCAGCCAAGTTAGGAGCTACGAGCAGTACTTC	CASSQVRSYEQYF	TRBV14	TRBJ2-7	NA	NA
TGTGCCAGCAGCTTGACGAGGGGCAGAATGTACGAGCAGTACTTC	CASSLTRGRMYEQYF	TRBV11-2	TRBJ2-7	NA	NA
TGTGCCAGCAGCCAGGGACCGTATGGTTCACCCCTCCACTTT	CASSQGPYGSPLHF	TRBV6-5	TRBJ1-6	NA	NA
TGTGCCAGCAGCCAATCTCCAGGGAACACTGAAGCTTTCTTT	CASSQSPGNTEAFF	TRBV16	TRBJ1-1	NA	NA
TGTGCCACCAGCAGTCGGGGTGAGAATCAGCCCCAGCATTTT	CATSSRGENQPQHF	TRBV15	TRBJ1-5	NA	NA
TGCAGCGTAGGAACAGGGTCAAGGGAGACCCAGTACTTC	CSVGTGSRETQYF	TRBV29-1	TRBJ2-5	NA	NA
TGTGCCTGGTCCGGGAGTTGGACTGAAGCTTTCTTT	CAWSGSWTEAFF	TRBV30	TRBJ1-1	NA	few
TGTGCCAGCAGCCGCGGGGGACTAGCGGGTATGGAGGAGCTGTTTTTT	CASSRGGLAGMEELFF	TRBV5-4	TRBJ2-2	TRBD2	NA
TGTGCCAGTAGGAAGGACTCGAACAATGAGCAGTTCTTC	CASRKDSNNEQFF	TRBV19	TRBJ2-1	NA	few
TGTGCCAGCAGACCTATGGCTGGCCAGGGGGGGGAGCTGTTTTTT	CASRPMAGQGGELFF	TRBV6-6	TRBJ2-2	NA	NA
TGTGCCAGCGGGCGGACAGGGCGAGTGGGCACTGAAGCTTTCTTT	CASGRTGRVGTEAFF	TRBV28	TRBJ1-1	TRBD1	few
TGCGCCAGCAGGGCTAGCGGGGGGCCATACAATGAGCAGTTCTTC	CASRASGGPYNEQFF	TRBV10-2	TRBJ2-1	TRBD2	once
TGTGCCAGCAGCCCTACAAGGGGCGGGAGGTACAATGAGCAGTTCTTC	CASSPTRGGRYNEQFF	TRBV7-9	TRBJ2-1	TRBD2	NA
TGTGCCAGCAGCGCTCAGGGGGCACCTGGAAACACCATATATTTT	CASSAQGAPGNTIYF	TRBV11-2	TRBJ1-3	TRBD1	NA
TGTGCCAGCAGCCTCCGGACTAGACGGGATACGCAGTATTTT	CASSLRTRRDTQYF	TRBV5-4	TRBJ2-3	TRBD2	NA
TGTGCCAGCAGCCCCCCCAGGGTGGGAGTGAAAGAGCAGTACTTC	CASSPPRVGVKEQYF	TRBV11-1	TRBJ2-7	NA	NA
TGTGCCAGCAGCTTACAGGGGGGCTACGAGCAGTACTTC	CASSLQGGYEQYF	TRBV7-8	TRBJ2-7	NA	NA
TGTGCCACCAGCAGAGATCTACAGGGGAACACCGGGGAGCTGTTTTTT	CATSRDLQGNTGELFF	TRBV15	TRBJ2-2	NA	NA
TGTGCCATCAGTGAGCCGAAACGGGGGAGCACAGATACGCAGTATTTT	CAISEPKRGSTDTQYF	TRBV10-3	TRBJ2-3	NA	once
TGTGCCAGCAGTTTAGTGGGGAACTATGGCTACACCTTC	CASSLVGNYGYTF	TRBV27	TRBJ1-2	NA	NA
TGCGCCAGCAGCTTGGCCCCCCGGCAGGCCAACTATGGCTACACCTTC	CASSLAPRQANYGYTF	TRBV5-1	TRBJ1-2	NA	NA
TGTGCCAGCAATAAGTTTACTAGCACAGATACGCAGTATTTT	CASNKFTSTDTQYF	TRBV2	TRBJ2-3	NA	NA
TGTGCCTGGAGTGGCACGGGGCTTGGCACTGAAGCTTTCTTT	CAWSGTGLGTEAFF	TRBV30	TRBJ1-1	NA	few
TGTGCCAGTAATCCGGGAAGAAATCAGCCCCAGCATTTT	CASNPGRNQPQHF	TRBV19	TRBJ1-5	NA	NA
TGTGCCAGTAGTATAGAAGGACTACCTACCTACGAGCAGTACTTC	CASSIEGLPTYEQYF	TRBV19	TRBJ2-7	NA	NA
TGTGCCAGCAGTCCGACAGGAAAGAACACTGAAGCTTTCTTT	CASSPTGKNTEAFF	TRBV6-5	TRBJ1-1	NA	NA
TGTGCCAGCAGAGAGACTAGCGGCGCCTCCTACAATGAGCAGTTCTTC	CASRETSGASYNEQFF	TRBV28	TRBJ2-1	TRBD2	NA
TGTGCCAGCAGCTTGCGCAGGGACACTGAAGCTTTCTTT	CASSLRRDTEAFF	TRBV7-2	TRBJ1-1	NA	NA
TGTGCCAGCAGTGACCTACAGGGGGCGCGGAAAGCTTTCTTT	CASSDLQGARKAFF	TRBV6-1	TRBJ1-1	TRBD1	NA
TGTGCCAGCAGCTTCGGGGCAGGGGGAACTAACACTGAAGCTTTCTTT	CASSFGAGGTNTEAFF	TRBV11-2	TRBJ1-1	TRBD1	NA
TGTGCCAGCAGCTCACTAGTAGCGGGAGTGGTGTTCTTC	CASSSLVAGVVFF	TRBV7-9	TRBJ2-1	TRBD2	NA
TGTGCCAGCAGGGGACAAACTAACACTGAAGCTTTCTTT	CASRGQTNTEAFF	TRBV6-1	TRBJ1-1	NA	once
TGTGCCAGCAGTCAAAAAAGCGTCACCGGGGAGCTGTTTTTT	CASSQKSVTGELFF	TRBV27	TRBJ2-2	NA	NA
TGTGCCAGCACCCCGGGACAGAGAAACATTCAGTACTTC	CASTPGQRNIQYF	TRBV6-1	TRBJ2-4	TRBD1	NA
TGTACGGGACAGGAAAATCAAAAGTACTTC	CTGQENQKYF	TRBV19	TRBJ2-7	TRBD1	NA
TGTGCCAGCTCCGAACAGGGATACGACGAGCAGTACTTC	CASSEQGYDEQYF	TRBV18	TRBJ2-7	NA	NA
TGTGCCAGCAGTGATCAGGGGCGATACGAGCAGTACTTC	CASSDQGRYEQYF	TRBV2	TRBJ2-7	NA	NA